This TCR beta chain was identified in a study of patients and donors after allogeneic stem cell transplantation. TCRdb reprocessed the RT-PCR reads with MiXCR, giving one entry per CDR3 protein. The sample has 150,000 to 200,000 distinct CDR3 sequences; approximately 41% are singletons. The CDR3 covers 13 residues. Germline V lookup: CDR1 SGHTA, CDR2 FQGNSA. V was pared by 5 bases and J by 6 bases, with 11 bases between. This clonotype originated in a human donor who was either an allogeneic HSCT recipient or a stem cell or donor lymphocyte infusion donor (not recorded which). It is not recorded whose cells these are; they may come from a transplant donor. The sample consisted of blood, either unsorted or a sorted T cell fraction (not recorded which). The rearrangement uses TRBV7-2 and TRBJ2-1, with D unresolved. CDR3 sequence: CASSRLVGNEQFF. The CDR3 DNA follows: TGTGCCAGCAGCCGCCTAGTTGGCAATGAGCAGTTCTTC.